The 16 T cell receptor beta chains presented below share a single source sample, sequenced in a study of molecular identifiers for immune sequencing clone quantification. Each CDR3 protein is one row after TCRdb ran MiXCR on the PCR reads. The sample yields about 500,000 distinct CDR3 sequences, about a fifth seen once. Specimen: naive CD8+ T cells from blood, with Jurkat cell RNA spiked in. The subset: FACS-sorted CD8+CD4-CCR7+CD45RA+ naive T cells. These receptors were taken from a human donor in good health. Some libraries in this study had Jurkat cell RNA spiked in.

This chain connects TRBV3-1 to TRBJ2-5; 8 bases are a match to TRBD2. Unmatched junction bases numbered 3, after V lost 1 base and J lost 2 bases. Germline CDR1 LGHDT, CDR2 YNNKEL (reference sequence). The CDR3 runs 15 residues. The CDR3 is CASSQGREEQETQYF. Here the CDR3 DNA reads TGTGCCAGCAGCCAAGGGCGGGAGGAACAAGAGACCCAGTACTTC.

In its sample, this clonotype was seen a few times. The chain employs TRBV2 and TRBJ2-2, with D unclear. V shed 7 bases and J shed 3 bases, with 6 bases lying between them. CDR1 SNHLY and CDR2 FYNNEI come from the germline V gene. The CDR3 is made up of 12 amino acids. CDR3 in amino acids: CASIQDTGELFF. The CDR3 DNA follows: TGTGCCAGCATCCAGGACACCGGGGAGCTGTTTTTT. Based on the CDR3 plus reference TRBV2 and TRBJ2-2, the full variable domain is EPEVTQTPSHQVTQMGQEVILRCVPISNHLYFYWYRQILGQKVEFLVSFYNNEISEKSEIFDDQFSVERPDGSNFTLKIRSTKLEDSAMYFCASIQDTGELFFGEGSRLTVL.

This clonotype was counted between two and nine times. The CDR3 DNA follows: TGTGCCAGCAGTTTATCGGGGGGAAAGAGACCCCAGTACTTC. Residues: CASSLSGGKRPQYF. This chain uses TRBV27 with TRBJ2-5; D perhaps matches TRBD2 (6 bases). The V gene lost 0 bases and the J gene lost 9 bases, with 14 bases spanning the gap. CDR1 is MNHEY and CDR2 is SMNVEV in the germline V gene (reference sequence). The CDR3 extends over 14 amino acids.

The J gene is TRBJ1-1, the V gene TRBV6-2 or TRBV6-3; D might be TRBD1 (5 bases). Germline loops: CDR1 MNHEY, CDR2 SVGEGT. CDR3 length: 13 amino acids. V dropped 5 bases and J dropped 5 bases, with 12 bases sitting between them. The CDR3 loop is CASSPGGWTEAFF. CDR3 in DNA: TGTGCCAGCAGTCCCGGGGGTTGGACTGAAGCTTTCTTT.

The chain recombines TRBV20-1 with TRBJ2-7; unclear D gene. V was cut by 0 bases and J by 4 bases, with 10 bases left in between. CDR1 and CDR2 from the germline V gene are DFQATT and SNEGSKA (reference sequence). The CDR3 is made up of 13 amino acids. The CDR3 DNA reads TGCAGTGCTAGAGATCTCATGGGGTACGAGCAGTACTTC. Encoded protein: CSARDLMGYEQYF.

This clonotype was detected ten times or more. The CDR3 reads CASSDSGRAYEQYF. DNA of the CDR3: TGTGCCAGCAGTGATAGCGGGAGGGCCTACGAGCAGTACTTC. The V gene is TRBV28, the J gene TRBJ2-7; 11 nucleotides match TRBD2. Germline assignment: CDR1 MDHEN and CDR2 SYDVKM. The CDR3 contains 14 residues. V lost 5 bases to trimming and J lost 2 bases; unmatched junction nucleotides: 2.

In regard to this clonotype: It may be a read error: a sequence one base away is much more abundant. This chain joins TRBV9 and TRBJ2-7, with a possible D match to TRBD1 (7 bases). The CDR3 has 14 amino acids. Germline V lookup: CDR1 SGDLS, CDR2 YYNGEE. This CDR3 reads CASGVGGGTVEQYF. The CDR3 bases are TGTGCCAGCGGCGTAGGGGGCGGGACTGTGGAGCAGTACTTC.

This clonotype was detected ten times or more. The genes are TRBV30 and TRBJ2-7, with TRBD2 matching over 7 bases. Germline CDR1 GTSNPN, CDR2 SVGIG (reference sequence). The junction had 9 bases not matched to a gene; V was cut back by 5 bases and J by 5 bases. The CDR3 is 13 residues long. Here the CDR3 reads CAWRLSRGDEQYF. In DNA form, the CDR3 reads TGTGCCTGGCGTTTATCTCGGGGGGACGAGCAGTACTTC.

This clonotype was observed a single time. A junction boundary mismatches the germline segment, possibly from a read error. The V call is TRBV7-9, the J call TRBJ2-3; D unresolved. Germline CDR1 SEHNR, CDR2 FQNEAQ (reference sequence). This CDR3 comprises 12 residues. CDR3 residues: CASSLLADTRYF. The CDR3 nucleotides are TGTGCCAGCAGCCTCCTGGCAGATACGCGGTATTTT.

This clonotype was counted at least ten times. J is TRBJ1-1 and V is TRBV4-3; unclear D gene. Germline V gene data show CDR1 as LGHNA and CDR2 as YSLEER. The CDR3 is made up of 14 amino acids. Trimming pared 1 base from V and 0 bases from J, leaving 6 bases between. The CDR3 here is CASSQAVMNTEAFF. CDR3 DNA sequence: TGCGCCAGCAGCCAAGCTGTAATGAACACTGAAGCTTTCTTT.

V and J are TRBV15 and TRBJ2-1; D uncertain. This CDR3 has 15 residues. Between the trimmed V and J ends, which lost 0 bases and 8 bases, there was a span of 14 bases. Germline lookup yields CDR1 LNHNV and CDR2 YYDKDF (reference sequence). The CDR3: CATSRDVTGLDEQFF. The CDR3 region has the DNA TGTGCCACCAGCAGAGATGTAACGGGTTTGGATGAGCAGTTCTTC.

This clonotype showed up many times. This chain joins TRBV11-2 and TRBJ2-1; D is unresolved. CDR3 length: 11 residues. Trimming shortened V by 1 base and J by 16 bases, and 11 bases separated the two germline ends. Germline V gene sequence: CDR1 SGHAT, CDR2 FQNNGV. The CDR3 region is CASSLATNTFF. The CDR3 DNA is TGTGCCAGCAGCTTAGCCACAAACACCTTCTTC.

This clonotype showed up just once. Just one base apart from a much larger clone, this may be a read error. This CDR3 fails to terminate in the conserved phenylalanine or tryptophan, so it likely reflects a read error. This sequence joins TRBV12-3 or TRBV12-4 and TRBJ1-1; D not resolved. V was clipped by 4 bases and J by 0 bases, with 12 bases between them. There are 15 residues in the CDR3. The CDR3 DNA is TGTGCCAGCAGTTCCTATGAGGGCCTGAACACTGAAGCTTTCTCT. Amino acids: CASSSYEGLNTEAFS.

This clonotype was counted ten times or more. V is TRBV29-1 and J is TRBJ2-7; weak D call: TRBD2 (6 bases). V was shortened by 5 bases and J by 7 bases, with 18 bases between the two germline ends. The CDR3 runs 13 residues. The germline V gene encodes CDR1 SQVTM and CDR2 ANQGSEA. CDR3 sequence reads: CSVPGLMEGEQYF. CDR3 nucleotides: TGCAGCGTTCCTGGACTGATGGAGGGGGAGCAGTACTTC.

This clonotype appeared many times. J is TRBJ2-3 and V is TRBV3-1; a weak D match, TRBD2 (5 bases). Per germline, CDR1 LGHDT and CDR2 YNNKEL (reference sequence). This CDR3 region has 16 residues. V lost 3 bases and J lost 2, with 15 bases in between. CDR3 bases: TGTGCCAGCAGCCACTTTGCGGACTCCTCCACAGATACGCAGTATTTT. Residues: CASSHFADSSTDTQYF.

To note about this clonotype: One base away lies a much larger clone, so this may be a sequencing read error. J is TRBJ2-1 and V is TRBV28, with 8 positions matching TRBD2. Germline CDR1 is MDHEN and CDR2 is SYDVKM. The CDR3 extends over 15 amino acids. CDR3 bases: TGTGCCAGCAGTCCTCCCGGGACTAGTAACAATGAGCAGCTCTTC. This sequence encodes CASSPPGTSNNEQLF.